These 5 T cell receptor beta chains were sequenced from one sample in a study of beta chain features in type 1 diabetes. Whole-study findings and limits: All four CD4+ subsets from Type 1 diabetes patients carried moderately but significantly shorter TCRB CDR3s.

Their specific antigens are unknown. Expressed TCRB transcripts got sequenced, as all isolated RNA was reverse transcribed. TCRdb's table, derived via immunoSEQ multiplex PCR, lists solely in-frame clones and lacks some. This table holds 500,000 to 850,000 clones, 11% to 15% found once. Sequences were obtained from naive CD4+ T cells from blood. All receptors come from a man younger than 35 with type 1 diabetes.

V is TRBV29-1 and J is TRBJ2-7, with TRBD2 as a possible D gene (6 bases). Trimming shortened V by 4 bases and J by 1 base, and 11 bases separated the two germline ends. CDR1 and CDR2 (germline): SQVTM, ANQGSEA. This CDR3 has 13 residues. CDR3 amino acids: CSVAGGRSYEQYF. For the CDR3, the DNA is TGCAGCGTTGCCGGGGGAAGGTCCTACGAGCAGTACTTC.

The CDR3 DNA sequence: TGCAGCGTTTCTGGGGCGCTCAACACTGAAGCTTTCTTT. This codes for CSVSGALNTEAFF. This rearrangement joins TRBV29-1 to TRBJ1-1; D may be TRBD1 (5 bases). This CDR3 contains 13 residues. Per the germline V gene, CDR1 is SQVTM and CDR2 is ANQGSEA. V lost 5 bases and J lost 2, with 12 bases in between.

This clone was recorded a few times. This chain uses TRBV2 with TRBJ2-3; possible D gene TRBD1, 6 bases. The CDR3 is 15 residues long. V dropped 3 bases and J dropped 5 bases, with 15 bases sitting between them. Germline assignment: CDR1 SNHLY and CDR2 FYNNEI. CDR3: CASSEAGEYEDTQYF. CDR3 DNA sequence: TGTGCCAGCAGTGAGGCAGGGGAATACGAAGATACGCAGTATTTT. Variable domain in full (rest from reference TRBV2 and TRBJ2-3): EPEVTQTPSHQVTQMGQEVILRCVPISNHLYFYWYRQILGQKVEFLVSFYNNEISEKSEIFDDQFSVERPDGSNFTLKIRSTKLEDSAMYFCASSEAGEYEDTQYFGPGTRLTVL.

This clone has just a few counts. The CDR3 region is CSVDGKNTGELFF. The DNA for the CDR3 is TGCAGCGTCGACGGCAAGAACACCGGGGAGCTGTTTTTT. V gene TRBV29-1 combines with J gene TRBJ2-2; D is ambiguous. Trimming removed 6 bases at V and 1 base at J, with 9 bases between. The germline gives CDR1 SQVTM, CDR2 ANQGSEA. The CDR3 extends over 13 amino acids.

The chain combines TRBV28 with TRBJ2-7; 10 nucleotides match TRBD1. The CDR3 totals 14 residues. The germline V gene encodes CDR1 MDHEN and CDR2 SYDVKM. This CDR3 reads CVTNRQGAPYEQYF. DNA of the CDR3: TGTGTCACCAATCGACAGGGGGCCCCCTACGAGCAGTACTTC.